This TCR beta chain emerged from a study of human T cells and chemical hapten exposure. The time point here: patch test 1, 2 weeks after DPC sensitization. Indicated treatment: therapeutic diphenylcyclopropenone sensitization with weekly scalp DPC. Extraction yielded total RNA from whole blood (unfractionated). Each donor was an alopecia patient between 18 and 70 years of age who qualified for DPC. MiXCR, run by TCRdb on the RACE reads, gives a single entry per CDR3 protein. This sample has roughly 50,000 distinct CDR3 sequences, with approximately 9.9% found just once. The sequences come from whole blood, collected in connection with sensitization to the hapten diphenylcyclopropenone (DPC). This sequence originates from a woman between 35 and 50 years old with alopecia areata. Some clones in this sample may be carry-over from other donors' samples.

The CDR3 here is CSARVGGPKTEAFF. The CDR3 nucleotides are TGCAGTGCTAGAGTCGGGGGCCCAAAAACTGAAGCTTTCTTT. V gene TRBV20-1 combines with J gene TRBJ1-1; weak D call: TRBD1 (6 bases). Trimming took 1 base from V and 5 from J, leaving 14 bases between them. Germline lookup yields CDR1 DFQATT and CDR2 SNEGSKA (reference sequence). The CDR3 is 14 residues long.